These T cell receptor beta chains were read from a single sample in a study of T-cell memory formation after mild COVID-19. TCRdb independently ran MiXCR on the 5' RACE reads; one entry per CDR3 protein. The sample lists some 350,000 distinct CDR3 sequences; approximately 16% were seen once. Material: PBMCs or a T cell subset sorted from them (not recorded which). Source of these receptors: a man aged 18 to 29 who had mild COVID-19 (a few samples of this study predate the infection). Cell type and time point are not known. Both conserved end residues are trimmed from each CDR3. The D gene is left open where the match is weak. Only part of the rows carry a size: once, few, many, or a class if the clone is expanded.

d_gene: NA; v_gene: TRBV4-3; abundance: NA; CDR3aa: ASSARGYFSGNTIY
d_gene: NA; v_gene: TRBV20-1; abundance: few; CDR3aa: SARPWGGVSYNEQF
d_gene: NA; v_gene: TRBV7-9; abundance: many; CDR3aa: ASSWDSHADTQY
d_gene: TRBD1; v_gene: TRBV7-2; abundance: few; CDR3aa: ASSPQDRAPNEQF
d_gene: TRBD1; v_gene: TRBV20-1; abundance: NA; CDR3aa: SAPGQGRGFTEAF
d_gene: NA; v_gene: TRBV12-3/TRBV12-4; abundance: few; CDR3aa: ASSKTGTQPQH
d_gene: NA; v_gene: TRBV5-4; abundance: NA; CDR3aa: ASSGTGGTSSYNEQF
d_gene: NA; v_gene: TRBV27; abundance: many; CDR3aa: ASSLSWGGQPQH
d_gene: TRBD1; v_gene: TRBV20-1; abundance: many; CDR3aa: SAPTGGINSPLH
d_gene: NA; v_gene: TRBV6-5; abundance: few; CDR3aa: ASRRASSYEQY
d_gene: NA; v_gene: TRBV5-1; abundance: NA; CDR3aa: ASHPALDRRDTEAF
d_gene: NA; v_gene: TRBV2; abundance: NA; CDR3aa: ATNVGALH
d_gene: TRBD1; v_gene: TRBV29-1; abundance: NA; CDR3aa: SAAGQAYNEQF
d_gene: NA; v_gene: TRBV19; abundance: NA; CDR3aa: ASSISPYGYT
d_gene: NA; v_gene: TRBV5-1; abundance: NA; CDR3aa: ASSLVAGDNYNEQF
d_gene: TRBD1; v_gene: TRBV4-2; abundance: few; CDR3aa: ASSQERQGQRNTIY
d_gene: NA; v_gene: TRBV7-2; abundance: few; CDR3aa: ASSAGPLGHTGELF
d_gene: TRBD2; v_gene: TRBV7-2; abundance: NA; CDR3aa: ASSSAGTSGGALETQY
d_gene: NA; v_gene: TRBV7-9; abundance: few; CDR3aa: ASSSLEGQPQH
d_gene: NA; v_gene: TRBV27; abundance: NA; CDR3aa: ASSSLGVETQY
d_gene: NA; v_gene: TRBV29-1; abundance: many; CDR3aa: SVEDLGSRDTQY
d_gene: NA; v_gene: TRBV4-1; abundance: few; CDR3aa: ASSQGVQETQY
d_gene: NA; v_gene: TRBV20-1; abundance: NA; CDR3aa: SARDLLRGETDTQY